One TCR beta chain is described in this entry. This entry belongs to a study of cytomegalovirus exposure and HLA in healthy donors. Clones were read by immunoSEQ multiplex PCR, and TCRdb kept only the in-frame ones, dropping some. Among more than 85,000 clones listed, approximately 94% were seen once. Trimming left V 4 bases short and J 0 bases short, with 13 bases between. Per the germline V gene, CDR1 is LNHDA and CDR2 is SQIVND (reference sequence). CDR3 length: 16 amino acids. The material sequenced was PBMCs. V usage is TRBV19 and J usage is TRBJ1-5; no clear D. This TCR derives from a woman under 40 in good health and CMV-seropositive. The CDR3 DNA follows: TGTGCCAGTAGTACCACGTCGGGTTTTAGCAATCAGCCCCAGCATTTT. Protein: CASSTTSGFSNQPQHF.